A single sample gave rise to the 8 T cell receptor beta chains below, sequenced in a study of blood T cells in healthy people across ages. The authors ran a second PCR of roughly 6 to 11 cycles using a sample-barcoded 5' primer and a J-beta primer mix. TCRdb ran MiXCR on the 5' RACE reads and lists one entry per CDR3 protein. The sample has around 2 million distinct CDR3 sequences; about two fifths are singletons. Material: blood. These receptors all come from a human donor in good health.

The V and J genes are TRBV11-2 and TRBJ2-7, with a tentative D call TRBD1 (7 bases). CDR3 length: 15 amino acids. The germline V gene encodes CDR1 SGHAT and CDR2 FQNNGV. Trimming left V 4 bases short and J 3 bases short, with 16 bases between. The CDR3 region is CASSYGGTVIYEQYF. CDR3 DNA: TGTGCCAGCAGCTATGGGGGGACAGTCATCTACGAGCAGTACTTC. The full variable domain, rest sourced from reference TRBV11-2 and TRBJ2-7, is EAGVAQSPRYKIIEKRQSVAFWCNPISGHATLYWYQQILGQGPKLLIQFQNNGVVDDSQLPKDRFSAERLKGVDSTLKIQPAKLEDSAVYLCASSYGGTVIYEQYFGPGTRLTVT.

There are a few counts of this clonotype. The chain carries TRBV24-1 and TRBJ2-1; 8 bases align to TRBD1. The junction had 3 bases not matched to a gene; V was cut back by 3 bases and J by 3 bases. The CDR3 is 15 amino acids. Germline lookup yields CDR1 KGHDR and CDR2 SFDVKD. The CDR3 bases are TGTGCCACCAGTGATACGGACAGGGTCTACAATGAGCAGTTCTTC. Translating it yields CATSDTDRVYNEQFF.

The chain uses TRBV20-1 and TRBJ2-7; tentatively, D is TRBD1 (5 bases). The J call may be incorrect, as the DNA end agrees better with TRBJ2-5. Germline V lookup: CDR1 DFQATT, CDR2 SNEGSKA (reference sequence). The CDR3 has 13 residues. CDR3 nucleotides: TGCAGTGCCGCCGTCAACTCAGGGGAGACCCAGTACTTC. Amino acids: CSAAVNSGETQYF.

The chain has TRBV29-1 and TRBJ2-3; D perhaps matches TRBD2 (6 bases). Germline-derived CDR1 and CDR2 are SQVTM and ANQGSEA. The CDR3 is made up of 13 amino acids. Between the trimmed V and J ends, which lost 6 bases and 2 bases, there was a span of 12 bases. The CDR3 region is CSVAGTVTDTQYF. In DNA, the CDR3 is TGCAGCGTCGCCGGGACTGTCACAGATACGCAGTATTTT.

In its sample, this clonotype was seen a few times. The rearrangement uses TRBV28 and TRBJ2-5; D possibly corresponds to TRBD1 (5 bases). The V gene's germline CDR1 is MDHEN and CDR2 SYDVKM. V dropped 5 bases and J dropped 5 bases, with 12 bases sitting between them. The CDR3 is 13 amino acids. The CDR3 sequence: CASSPRVWETQYF. Written as DNA, the CDR3 is TGTGCCAGCAGTCCCAGGGTCTGGGAGACCCAGTACTTC. The variable domain in full, completed from reference TRBV28 and TRBJ2-5, reads DVKVTQSSRYLVKRTGEKVFLECVQDMDHENMFWYRQDPGLGLRLIYFSYDVKMKEKGDIPEGYSVSREKKERFSLILESASTNQTSMYLCASSPRVWETQYFGPGTRLLVL.

The CDR3 coding sequence is TGCGCCAGCAGCCAAGAATGGGACGGAACAGATACGCAGTATTTT. As protein: CASSQEWDGTDTQYF. The V and J genes are TRBV4-3 and TRBJ2-3; D possibly matches TRBD1 or TRBD2 (5 bases each). V was clipped by 0 bases and J by 3 bases, with 10 bases between them. This CDR3 contains 15 residues. Germline lookup yields CDR1 LGHNA and CDR2 YSLEER.

The chain joins TRBV12-3 or TRBV12-4 to TRBJ2-3, with 10 bases lining up with TRBD2. The CDR3 consists of 15 residues. The V gene end was trimmed by 6 bases and the J gene end by 4 bases; junction bases not matched to a gene: 7. CDR3 DNA: TGTGCCAGCAGCCGTAGCGGGGGGTCCGCAGATACGCAGTATTTT. This translates into CASSRSGGSADTQYF.

This clonotype was seen only a few times. The chain links TRBV20-1 to TRBJ2-5; D uncertain. This CDR3 is 11 amino acids long. The V gene lost 7 bases and the J gene lost 5 bases, with 11 bases spanning the gap. CDR1 is DFQATT, CDR2 SNEGSKA, per germline (reference sequence). CDR3 sequence reads: CSGEAQETQYF. In DNA, the CDR3 is TGCAGTGGCGAGGCTCAGGAGACCCAGTACTTC.